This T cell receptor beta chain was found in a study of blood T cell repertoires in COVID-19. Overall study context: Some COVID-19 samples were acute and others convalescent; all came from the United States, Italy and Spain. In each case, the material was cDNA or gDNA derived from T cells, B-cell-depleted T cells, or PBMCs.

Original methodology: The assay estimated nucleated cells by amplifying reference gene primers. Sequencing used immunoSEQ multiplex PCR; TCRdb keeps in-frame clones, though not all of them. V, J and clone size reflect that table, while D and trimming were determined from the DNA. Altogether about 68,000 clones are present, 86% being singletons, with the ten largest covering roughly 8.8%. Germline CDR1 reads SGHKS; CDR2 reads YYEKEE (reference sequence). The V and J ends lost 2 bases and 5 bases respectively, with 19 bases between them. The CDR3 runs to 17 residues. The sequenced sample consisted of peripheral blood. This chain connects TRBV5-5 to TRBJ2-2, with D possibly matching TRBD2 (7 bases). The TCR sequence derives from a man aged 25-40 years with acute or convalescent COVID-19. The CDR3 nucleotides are TGTGCCAGCAGCTTACTAGGGGGAGGGCCGGGGACCGGGGAGCTGTTTTTT. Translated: CASSLLGGGPGTGELFF.